The 6 T cell receptor beta chains below were found in one sample sequenced in a study of blood T cells in healthy people across ages. Next came a second PCR, run for about 7 to 12 cycles, which used a sample-barcoded 5' primer along with a J-beta primer mix. TCRdb processed the 5' RACE reads anew with MiXCR; each CDR3 protein has one entry. Counted here are 550,000 to 800,000 distinct CDR3 sequences, over 20% occurring once; the ten biggest clones make up under 4%. The sample consisted of blood. These receptors came from a man aged 65-85 years in good health.

The chain uses TRBV20-1 and TRBJ2-1; D may be TRBD1 or TRBD2 (7 bases each). Germline CDR1 DFQATT, CDR2 SNEGSKA (reference sequence). This CDR3 comprises 15 residues. Trimming removed 6 bases at V and 0 bases at J, with 15 bases between. For the CDR3, the DNA is TGCAGTGCGCCTCAGGGGGGGAGCTCCTACAATGAGCAGTTCTTC. Its translation: CSAPQGGSSYNEQFF.

In this sample, this clonotype turned up a few times. The chain has TRBV5-1 and TRBJ1-4; the match to TRBD1 covers 8 bases. The V gene end was trimmed by 5 bases and the J gene end by 7 bases; junction bases not matched to a gene: 13. CDR3 size: 16 residues. CDR1 is SGHRS and CDR2 is YFSETQ in the germline V gene. The CDR3 region has the DNA TGCGCCAGCAGTCTAACCCCGACAGGGGCGGGTGAAAAACTGTTTTTT. Translation: CASSLTPTGAGEKLFF.

V and J are TRBV6-1 and TRBJ2-3; D unresolved. This CDR3 contains 13 residues. Trimming pared 2 bases from V and 4 bases from J, leaving 7 bases between. Germline V CDR1 and CDR2: MNHNS, SASEGT. The CDR3, as DNA: TGTGCCAGCAGTGAAACCTTTGCAGATACGCAGTATTTT. Translation gives CASSETFADTQYF.

The chain is built from TRBV12-3 or TRBV12-4 and TRBJ2-1; 9 nucleotides match TRBD1. CDR3 size: 16 residues. V lost 5 bases, J lost 0 bases, and 5 bases stayed unmatched. The CDR3: CASSPQGASSYNEQFF. CDR3 nucleotides: TGTGCCAGCAGTCCACAGGGGGCGAGCTCCTACAATGAGCAGTTCTTC.

The chain combines TRBV20-1 with TRBJ1-4; D might be TRBD1 (5 bases). This CDR3 comprises 14 residues. CDR1 is DFQATT and CDR2 is SNEGSKA in the germline V gene (reference sequence). The V gene lost 0 bases and the J gene lost 8 bases, with 13 bases spanning the gap. The CDR3 region is CSARDLRGREKLFF. The CDR3 DNA follows: TGCAGTGCTAGAGATTTGAGGGGCAGAGAAAAACTGTTTTTT.

The V gene is TRBV19, the J gene TRBJ2-1; 12 positions match TRBD1. The CDR3 spans 16 residues. Germline-derived CDR1 and CDR2 are LNHDA and SQIVND (reference sequence). V lost 6 bases, J lost 7 bases, and 10 bases stayed unmatched. CDR3 sequence reads: CASRITGTGGTNEQFF. The CDR3 coding sequence is TGTGCCAGTAGGATAACCGGGACAGGGGGCACGAATGAGCAGTTCTTC.